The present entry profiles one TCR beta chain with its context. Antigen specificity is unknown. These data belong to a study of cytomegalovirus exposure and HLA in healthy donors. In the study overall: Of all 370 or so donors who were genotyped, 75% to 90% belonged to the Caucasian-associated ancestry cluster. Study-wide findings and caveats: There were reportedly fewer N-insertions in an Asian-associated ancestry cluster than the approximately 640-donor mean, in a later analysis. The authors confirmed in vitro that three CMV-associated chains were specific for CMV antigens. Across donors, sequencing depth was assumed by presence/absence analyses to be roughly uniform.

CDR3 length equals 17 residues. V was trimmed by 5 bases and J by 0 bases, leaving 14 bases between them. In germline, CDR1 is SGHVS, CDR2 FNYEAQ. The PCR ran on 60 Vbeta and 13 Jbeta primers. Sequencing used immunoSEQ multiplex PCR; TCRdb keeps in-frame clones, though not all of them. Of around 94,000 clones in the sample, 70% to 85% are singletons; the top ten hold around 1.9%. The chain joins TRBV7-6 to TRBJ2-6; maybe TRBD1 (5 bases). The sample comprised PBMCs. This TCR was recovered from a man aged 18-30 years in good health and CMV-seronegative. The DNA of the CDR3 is TGTGCCAGCAGCCCGTCCTATGGGGCCTCTGGGGCCAACGTCCTGACTTTC. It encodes CASSPSYGASGANVLTF.